This TCR beta chain was observed in a study of blood T cell repertoires in COVID-19. Study-level information: The analysed material was cDNA or gDNA that came from T cells, B-cell-depleted T cells, or PBMCs.

This study enrolled people aged 18 to 89 from approximately 24 US geographic areas. Cohort placement rested on clinical history that participants reported themselves. Each recovered donor of Cohort 3 presented with two negative PCRs, clearance, or symptom resolution. Germline V lookup: CDR1 SGHTA, CDR2 FQGNSA. V shed 5 bases and J 4 bases; nucleotides not matched to a gene: 9. This CDR3 spans 16 amino acids. The data were produced by immunoSEQ multiplex PCR, yet TCRdb's version contains in-frame clones alone and is incomplete. The table includes about 310,000 clones, 70% to 90% detected once. The chain is built from TRBV7-2 and TRBJ2-1, with TRBD2 identical over 9 bases. The sample taken for sequencing was PBMCs or T cells enriched from blood (not recorded which). The receptor comes from a woman aged 40 to 49 who had recovered from COVID-19. The CDR3 loop is CASSISGSLGYNEQFF. The CDR3 nucleotides are TGTGCCAGCAGCATTAGCGGGAGTTTAGGTTACAATGAGCAGTTCTTC.